This T cell receptor (beta chain) was sequenced in a study of CD4 T cells in relation to SARS-CoV-2 and coronaviruses. The CDR3 is made up of 14 amino acids. Deletions cut 4 bases from V and 1 base from J, with 11 bases between. The V gene's germline CDR1 is SGHDT and CDR2 YYEEEE. Study findings and constraints: This crossreactivity analysis covered spike protein alone, no other viral proteins.

With regard to this clone: No antigen is known for it.

Uncultured naive and memory CD4+ T cells supplied DNA for deep TCR-beta sequencing. Here immunoSEQ multiplex PCR was the method, and the copy in TCRdb shows in-frame clones only, minus some. The repertoire has 35,000 to 40,000 clones, roughly 90% of them found once; the top ten carry 9.2%. This clonotype originated in an adult with COVID-19. The genes are TRBV5-6 and TRBJ2-5, with D perhaps assigned TRBD1 or TRBD2 (6 bases each). The sample was memory CD4+ T cells from PBMCs. CDR3 region: CASSRRGVQETQYF. The CDR3 region has the DNA TGTGCCAGCAGCCGAAGGGGGGTCCAAGAGACCCAGTACTTC.